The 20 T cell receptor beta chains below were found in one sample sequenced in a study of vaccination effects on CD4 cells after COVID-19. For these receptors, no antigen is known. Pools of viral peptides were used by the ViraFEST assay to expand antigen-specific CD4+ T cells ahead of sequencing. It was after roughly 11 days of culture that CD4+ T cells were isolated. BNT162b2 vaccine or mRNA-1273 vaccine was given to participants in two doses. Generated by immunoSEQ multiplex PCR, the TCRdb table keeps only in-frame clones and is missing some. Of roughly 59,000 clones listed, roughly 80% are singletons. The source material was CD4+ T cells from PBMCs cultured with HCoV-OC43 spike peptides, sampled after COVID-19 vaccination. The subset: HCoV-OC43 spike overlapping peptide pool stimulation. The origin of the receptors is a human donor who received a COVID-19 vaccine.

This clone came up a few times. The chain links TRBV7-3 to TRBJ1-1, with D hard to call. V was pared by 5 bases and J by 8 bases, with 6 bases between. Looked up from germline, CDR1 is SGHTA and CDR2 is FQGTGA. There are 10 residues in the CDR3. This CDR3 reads CASSNGEAFF. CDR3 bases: TGTGCCAGCAGCAACGGGGAAGCTTTCTTT. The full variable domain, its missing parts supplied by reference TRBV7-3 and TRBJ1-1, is GAGVSQTPSNKVTEKGKYVELRCDPISGHTALYWYRQSLGQGPEFLIYFQGTGAADDSGLPNDRFFAVRPEGSVSTLKIQRTERGDSAVYLCASSNGEAFFGQGTRLTVV.

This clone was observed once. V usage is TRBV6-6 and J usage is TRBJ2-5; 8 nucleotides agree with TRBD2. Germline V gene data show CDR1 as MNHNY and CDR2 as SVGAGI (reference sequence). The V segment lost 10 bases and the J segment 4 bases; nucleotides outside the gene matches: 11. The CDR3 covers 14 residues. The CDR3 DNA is TGTGCCACCCAACAAGCCCGGGGGGGAGAGACCCAGTACTTC. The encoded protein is CATQQARGGETQYF.

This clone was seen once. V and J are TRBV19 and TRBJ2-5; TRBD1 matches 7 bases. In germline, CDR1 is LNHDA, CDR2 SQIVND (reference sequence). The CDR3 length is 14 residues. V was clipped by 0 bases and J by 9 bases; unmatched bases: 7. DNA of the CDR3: TGTGCCAGTAGTATAGACCACAGGGGTTGGGCCCAGTACTTC. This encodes CASSIDHRGWAQYF. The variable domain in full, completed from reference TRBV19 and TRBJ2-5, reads DGGITQSPKYLFRKEGQNVTLSCEQNLNHDAMYWYRQDPGQGLRLIYYSQIVNDFQKGDIAEGYSVSREKKESFPLTVTSAQKNPTAFYLCASSIDHRGWAQYFGPGTRLLVL.

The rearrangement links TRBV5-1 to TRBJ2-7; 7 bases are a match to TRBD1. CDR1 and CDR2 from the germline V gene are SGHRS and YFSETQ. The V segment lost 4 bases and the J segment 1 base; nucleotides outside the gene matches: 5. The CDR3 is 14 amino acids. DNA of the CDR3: TGCGCCAGCAGCCCGACAGGGCTATCCTACGAGCAGTACGTC. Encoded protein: CASSPTGLSYEQYV.

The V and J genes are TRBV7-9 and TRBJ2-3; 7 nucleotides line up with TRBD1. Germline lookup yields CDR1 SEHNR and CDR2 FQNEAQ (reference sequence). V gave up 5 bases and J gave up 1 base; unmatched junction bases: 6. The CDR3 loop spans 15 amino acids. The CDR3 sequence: CASSTTGWGTDTQYF. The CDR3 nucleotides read TGTGCCAGCAGCACGACAGGGTGGGGCACAGATACGCAGTATTTT.

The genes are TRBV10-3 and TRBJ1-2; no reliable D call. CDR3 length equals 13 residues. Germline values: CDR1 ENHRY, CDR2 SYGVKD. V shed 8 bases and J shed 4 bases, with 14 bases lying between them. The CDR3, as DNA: TGTGCCATCGGCCTCGGGGTCCCCTATGGCTACACCTTC. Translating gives CAIGLGVPYGYTF.

This chain's CDR3 is CASSRTRSDRGRGNQPQHF. In DNA form, the CDR3 reads TGCGCCAGCAGCCGTACCCGGTCGGACAGGGGACGGGGCAATCAGCCCCAGCATTTT. This chain links TRBV4-1 with TRBJ1-5; 9 nucleotides align to TRBD1. This CDR3 comprises 19 residues. From germline, CDR1 is MGHRA and CDR2 YSYEKL. The V gene end was trimmed by 4 bases and the J gene end by 2 bases; junction bases not matched to a gene: 15.

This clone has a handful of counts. CDR3 bases: TGTGCCAGTAGCAGTTTGGGGACAGCCAATTCACCCCTCCACTTT. This sequence encodes CASSSLGTANSPLHF. The V gene is TRBV19, the J gene TRBJ1-6, with 7 bases lining up with TRBD1. J lost 7 bases, V lost 6 bases, and 9 bases had no gene match. This CDR3 spans 15 amino acids. CDR1 is LNHDA and CDR2 is SQIVND in the germline V gene (reference sequence). The full variable domain, with the rest looked up from reference TRBV19 and TRBJ1-6, is DGGITQSPKYLFRKEGQNVTLSCEQNLNHDAMYWYRQDPGQGLRLIYYSQIVNDFQKGDIAEGYSVSREKKESFPLTVTSAQKNPTAFYLCASSSLGTANSPLHFGNGTRLTVT.

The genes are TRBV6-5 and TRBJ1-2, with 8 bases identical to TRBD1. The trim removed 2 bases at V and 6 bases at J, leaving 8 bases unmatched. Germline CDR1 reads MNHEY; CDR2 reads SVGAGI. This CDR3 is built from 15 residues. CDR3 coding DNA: TGTGCCAGCAGTTACGCCTCGACAGGGGCAGATGGCTACACCTTC. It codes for CASSYASTGADGYTF.

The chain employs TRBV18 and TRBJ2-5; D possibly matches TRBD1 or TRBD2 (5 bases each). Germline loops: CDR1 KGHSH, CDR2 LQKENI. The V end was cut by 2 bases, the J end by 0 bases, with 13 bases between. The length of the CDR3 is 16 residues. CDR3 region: CASSPYQGTDQETQYF. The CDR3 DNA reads TGTGCCAGCTCACCATATCAAGGGACCGACCAAGAGACCCAGTACTTC.

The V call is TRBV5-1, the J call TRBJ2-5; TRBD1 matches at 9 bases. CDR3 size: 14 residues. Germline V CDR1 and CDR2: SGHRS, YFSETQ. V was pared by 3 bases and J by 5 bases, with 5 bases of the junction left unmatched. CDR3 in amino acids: CASSSRTGEETQYF. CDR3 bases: TGCGCCAGCAGCTCCAGGACAGGGGAGGAGACCCAGTACTTC.

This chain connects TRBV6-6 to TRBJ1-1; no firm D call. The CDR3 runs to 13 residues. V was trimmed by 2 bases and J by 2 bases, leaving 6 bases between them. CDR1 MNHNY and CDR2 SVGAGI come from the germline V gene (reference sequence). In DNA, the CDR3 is TGTGCCAGCAGTTACAGAGCTAACACTGAAGCTTTCTTT. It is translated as CASSYRANTEAFF.

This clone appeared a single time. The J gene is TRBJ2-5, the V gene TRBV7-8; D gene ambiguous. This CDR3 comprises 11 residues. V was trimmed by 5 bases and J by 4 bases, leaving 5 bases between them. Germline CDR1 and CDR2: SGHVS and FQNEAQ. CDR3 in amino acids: CASSIVETQYF. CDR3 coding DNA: TGTGCCAGCAGCATCGTAGAGACCCAGTACTTC. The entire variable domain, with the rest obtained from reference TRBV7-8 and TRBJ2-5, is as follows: GAGVSQSPRYKVAKRGQDVALRCDPISGHVSLFWYQQALGQGPEFLTYFQNEAQLDKSGLPSDRFFAERPEGSVSTLKIQRTQQEDSAVYLCASSIVETQYFGPGTRLLVL.

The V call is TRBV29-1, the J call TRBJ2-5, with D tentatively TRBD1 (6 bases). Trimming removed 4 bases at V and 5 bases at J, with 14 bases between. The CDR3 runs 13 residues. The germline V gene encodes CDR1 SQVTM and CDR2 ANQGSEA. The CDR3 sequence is CSVVRGVGETQYF. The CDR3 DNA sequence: TGCAGCGTTGTCAGGGGTGTAGGGGAGACCCAGTACTTC.

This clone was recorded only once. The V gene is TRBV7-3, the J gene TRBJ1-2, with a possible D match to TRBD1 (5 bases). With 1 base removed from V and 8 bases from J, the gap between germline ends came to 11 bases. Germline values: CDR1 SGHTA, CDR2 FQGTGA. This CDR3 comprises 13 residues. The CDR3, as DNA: TGTGCCAGCAGCTTAAGAGGGGCGTCCGGCTACACCTTC. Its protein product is CASSLRGASGYTF.

This CDR3 reads CATSRVRQGKTEAFF. As DNA, the CDR3 is TGTGCCACCAGCAGAGTTCGCCAGGGGAAAACTGAAGCTTTCTTT. The chain joins TRBV15 to TRBJ1-1, with D possibly matching TRBD1 (6 bases). The ends were cut back, 1 base at V and 5 bases at J, with 14 bases in the middle. From germline, CDR1 is LNHNV and CDR2 YYDKDF (reference sequence). This CDR3 contains 15 residues.

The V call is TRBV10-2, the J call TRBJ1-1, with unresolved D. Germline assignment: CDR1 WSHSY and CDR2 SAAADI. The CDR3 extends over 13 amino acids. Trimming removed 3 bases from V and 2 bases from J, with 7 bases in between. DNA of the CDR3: TGCGCCAGCAGTGATTCAAGTAACACTGAAGCTTTCTTT. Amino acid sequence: CASSDSSNTEAFF.

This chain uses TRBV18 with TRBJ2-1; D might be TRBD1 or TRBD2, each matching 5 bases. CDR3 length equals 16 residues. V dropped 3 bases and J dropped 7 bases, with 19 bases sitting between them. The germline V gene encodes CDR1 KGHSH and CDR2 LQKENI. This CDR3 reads CASSPRPTRDGNEQFF. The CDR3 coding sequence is TGTGCCAGCTCACCTCGCCCTACCCGGGACGGGAATGAGCAGTTCTTC.

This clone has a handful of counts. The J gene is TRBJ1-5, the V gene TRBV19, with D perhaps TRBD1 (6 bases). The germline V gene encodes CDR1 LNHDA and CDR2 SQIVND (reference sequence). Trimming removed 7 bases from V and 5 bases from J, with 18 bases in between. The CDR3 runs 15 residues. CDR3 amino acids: CASTLGGADYQPQHF. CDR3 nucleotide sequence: TGTGCCAGTACCCTCGGGGGGGCTGATTATCAGCCCCAGCATTTT. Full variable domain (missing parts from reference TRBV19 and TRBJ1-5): DGGITQSPKYLFRKEGQNVTLSCEQNLNHDAMYWYRQDPGQGLRLIYYSQIVNDFQKGDIAEGYSVSREKKESFPLTVTSAQKNPTAFYLCASTLGGADYQPQHFGDGTRLSIL.

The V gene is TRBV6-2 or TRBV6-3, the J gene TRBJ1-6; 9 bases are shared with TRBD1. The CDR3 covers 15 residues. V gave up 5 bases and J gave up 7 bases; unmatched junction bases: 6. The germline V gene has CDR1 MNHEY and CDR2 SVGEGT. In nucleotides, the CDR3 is TGTGCCAGCAGTGACCCCGGGACAGGGAATTCACCCCTCCACTTT. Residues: CASSDPGTGNSPLHF.